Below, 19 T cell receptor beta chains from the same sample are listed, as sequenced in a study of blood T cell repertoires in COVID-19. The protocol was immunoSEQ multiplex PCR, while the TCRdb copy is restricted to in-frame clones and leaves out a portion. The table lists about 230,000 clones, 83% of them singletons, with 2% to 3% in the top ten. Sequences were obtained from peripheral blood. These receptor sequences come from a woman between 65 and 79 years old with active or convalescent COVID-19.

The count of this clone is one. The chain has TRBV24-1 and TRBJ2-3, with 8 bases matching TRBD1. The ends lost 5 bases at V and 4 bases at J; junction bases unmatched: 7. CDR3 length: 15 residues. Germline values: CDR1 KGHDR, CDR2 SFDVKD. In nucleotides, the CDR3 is TGTGCCACCAGTGGTAGGACAGGGCTCGCAGATACGCAGTATTTT. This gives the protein CATSGRTGLADTQYF.

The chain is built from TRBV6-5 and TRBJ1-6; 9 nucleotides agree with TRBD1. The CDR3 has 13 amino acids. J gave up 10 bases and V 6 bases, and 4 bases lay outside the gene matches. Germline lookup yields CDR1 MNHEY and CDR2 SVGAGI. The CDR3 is CASSPGQGSPLHF. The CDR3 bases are TGTGCCAGCAGCCCCGGACAGGGGTCACCCCTCCACTTT.

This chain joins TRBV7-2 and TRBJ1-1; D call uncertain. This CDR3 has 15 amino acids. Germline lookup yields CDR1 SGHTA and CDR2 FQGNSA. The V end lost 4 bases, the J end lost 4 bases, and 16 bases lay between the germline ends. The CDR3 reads CASSSGRRAPTEAFF. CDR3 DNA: TGTGCCAGCAGCTCAGGACGGCGGGCCCCCACTGAAGCTTTCTTT.

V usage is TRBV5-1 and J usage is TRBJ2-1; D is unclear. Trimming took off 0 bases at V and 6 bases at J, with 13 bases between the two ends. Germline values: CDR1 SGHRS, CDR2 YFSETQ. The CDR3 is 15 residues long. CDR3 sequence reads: CASSLVEEATNEQFF. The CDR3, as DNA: TGCGCCAGCAGCTTGGTTGAAGAGGCTACCAATGAGCAGTTCTTC.

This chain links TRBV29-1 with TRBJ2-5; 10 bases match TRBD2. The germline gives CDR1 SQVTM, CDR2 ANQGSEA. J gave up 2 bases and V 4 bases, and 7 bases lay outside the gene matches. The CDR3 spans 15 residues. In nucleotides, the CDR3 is TGCAGCGTTGTGGTGAGCGGGAGGGCACAAGAGACCCAGTACTTC. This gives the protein CSVVVSGRAQETQYF.

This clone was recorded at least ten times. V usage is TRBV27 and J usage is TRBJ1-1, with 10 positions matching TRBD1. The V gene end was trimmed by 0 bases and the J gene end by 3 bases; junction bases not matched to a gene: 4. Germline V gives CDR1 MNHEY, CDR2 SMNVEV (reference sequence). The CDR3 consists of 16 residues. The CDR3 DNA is TGTGCCAGCAGTTTATCGGGACAGGGGCCGTACACTGAAGCTTTCTTT. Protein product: CASSLSGQGPYTEAFF.

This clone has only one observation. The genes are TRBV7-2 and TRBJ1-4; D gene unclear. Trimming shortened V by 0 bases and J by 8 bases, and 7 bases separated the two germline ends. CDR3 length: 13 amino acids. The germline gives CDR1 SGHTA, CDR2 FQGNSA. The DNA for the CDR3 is TGTGCCAGCAGCTTAGCGCTCAGGGAAAAACTGTTTTTT. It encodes CASSLALREKLFF. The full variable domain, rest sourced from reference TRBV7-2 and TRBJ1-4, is GAGVSQSPSNKVTEKGKDVELRCDPISGHTALYWYRQSLGQGLEFLIYFQGNSAPDKSGLPSDRFSAERTGGSVSTLTIQRTQQEDSAVYLCASSLALREKLFFGSGTQLSVL.

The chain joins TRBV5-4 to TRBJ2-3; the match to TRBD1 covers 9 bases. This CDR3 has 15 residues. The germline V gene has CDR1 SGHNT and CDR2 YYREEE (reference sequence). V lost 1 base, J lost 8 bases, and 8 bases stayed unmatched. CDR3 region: CASSLRGQGWGTQYF. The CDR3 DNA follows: TGTGCCAGCAGCTTGAGGGGACAGGGTTGGGGTACGCAGTATTTT. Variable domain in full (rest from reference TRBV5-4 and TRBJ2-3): ETGVTQSPTHLIKTRGQQVTLRCSSQSGHNTVSWYQQALGQGPQFIFQYYREEENGRGNFPPRFSGLQFPNYSSELNVNALELDDSALYLCASSLRGQGWGTQYFGPGTRLTVL.

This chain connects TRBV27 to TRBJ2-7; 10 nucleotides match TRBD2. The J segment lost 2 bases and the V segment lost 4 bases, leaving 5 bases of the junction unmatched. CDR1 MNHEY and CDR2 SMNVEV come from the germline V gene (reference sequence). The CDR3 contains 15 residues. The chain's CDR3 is CASSSWTSGTYEQYF. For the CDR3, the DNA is TGTGCCAGCAGTTCATGGACTAGCGGAACCTACGAGCAGTACTTC.

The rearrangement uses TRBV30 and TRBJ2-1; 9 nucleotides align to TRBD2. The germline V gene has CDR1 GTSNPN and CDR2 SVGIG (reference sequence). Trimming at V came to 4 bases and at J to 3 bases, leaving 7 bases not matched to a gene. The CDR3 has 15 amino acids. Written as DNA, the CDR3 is TGTGCCTGGATGGGGGGCGGGAGGGGCTACAATGAGCAGTTCTTC. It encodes CAWMGGGRGYNEQFF.

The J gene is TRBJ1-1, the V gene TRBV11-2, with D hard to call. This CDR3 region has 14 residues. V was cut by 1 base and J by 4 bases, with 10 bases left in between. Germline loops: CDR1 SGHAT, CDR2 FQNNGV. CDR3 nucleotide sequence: TGTGCCAGCAGCTTAGCCACCCGCGGCACTGAAGCTTTCTTT. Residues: CASSLATRGTEAFF.

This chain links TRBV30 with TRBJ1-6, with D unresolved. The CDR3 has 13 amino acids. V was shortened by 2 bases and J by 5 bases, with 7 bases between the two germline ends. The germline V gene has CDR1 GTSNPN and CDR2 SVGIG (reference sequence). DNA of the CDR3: TGTGCCTGGAGTACCAGGAATAATTCACCCCTCCACTTT. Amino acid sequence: CAWSTRNNSPLHF.

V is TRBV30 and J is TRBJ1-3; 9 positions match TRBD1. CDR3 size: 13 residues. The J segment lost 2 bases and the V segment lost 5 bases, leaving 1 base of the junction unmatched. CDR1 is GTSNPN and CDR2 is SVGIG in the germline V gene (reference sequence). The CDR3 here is CAWGQGPGNTIYF. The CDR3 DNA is TGTGCCTGGGGACAGGGGCCTGGAAACACCATATATTTT.

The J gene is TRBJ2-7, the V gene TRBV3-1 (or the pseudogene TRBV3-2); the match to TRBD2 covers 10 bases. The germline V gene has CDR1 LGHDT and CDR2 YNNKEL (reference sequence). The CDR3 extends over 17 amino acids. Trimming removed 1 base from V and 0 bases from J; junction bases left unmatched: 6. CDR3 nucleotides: TGTGCCAGCAGCCAAGTCCTAGCGGGGGTTTTCTCCTACGAGCAGTACTTC. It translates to CASSQVLAGVFSYEQYF.

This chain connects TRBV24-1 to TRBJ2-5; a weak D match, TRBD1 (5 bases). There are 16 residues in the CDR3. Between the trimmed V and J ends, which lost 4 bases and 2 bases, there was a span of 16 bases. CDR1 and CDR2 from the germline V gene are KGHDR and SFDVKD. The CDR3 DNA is TGTGCCACCAGTGACGCACGACAGACCCAACAAGAGACCCAGTACTTC. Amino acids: CATSDARQTQQETQYF.

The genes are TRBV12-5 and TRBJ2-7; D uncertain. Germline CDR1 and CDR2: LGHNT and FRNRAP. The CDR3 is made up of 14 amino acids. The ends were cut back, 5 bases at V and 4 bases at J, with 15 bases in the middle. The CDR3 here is CASGPTSPGYEQYF. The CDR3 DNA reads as TGTGCTAGTGGTCCGACCTCCCCCGGGTACGAGCAGTACTTC.

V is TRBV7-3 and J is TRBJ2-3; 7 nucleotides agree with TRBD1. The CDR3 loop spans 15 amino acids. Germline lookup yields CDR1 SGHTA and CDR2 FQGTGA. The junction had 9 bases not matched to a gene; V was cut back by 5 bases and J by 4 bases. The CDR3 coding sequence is TGTGCCAGCAGCGATCCGGGACAGCGGCCAGATACGCAGTATTTT. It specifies CASSDPGQRPDTQYF. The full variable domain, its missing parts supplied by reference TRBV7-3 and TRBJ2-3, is GAGVSQTPSNKVTEKGKYVELRCDPISGHTALYWYRQSLGQGPEFLIYFQGTGAADDSGLPNDRFFAVRPEGSVSTLKIQRTERGDSAVYLCASSDPGQRPDTQYFGPGTRLTVL.

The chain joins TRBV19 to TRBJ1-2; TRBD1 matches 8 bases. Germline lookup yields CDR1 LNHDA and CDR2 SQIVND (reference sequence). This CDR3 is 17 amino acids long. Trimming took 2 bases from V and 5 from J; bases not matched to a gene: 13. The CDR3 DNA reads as TGTGCCAGTAGTATAACAGGACAGGGTCCCACAATGTATGGCTACACCTTC. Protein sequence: CASSITGQGPTMYGYTF.

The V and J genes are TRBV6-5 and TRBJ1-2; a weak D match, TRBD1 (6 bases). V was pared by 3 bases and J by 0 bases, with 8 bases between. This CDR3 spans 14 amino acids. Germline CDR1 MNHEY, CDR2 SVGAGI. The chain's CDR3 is CASSYGTTNYGYTF. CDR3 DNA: TGTGCCAGCAGTTATGGGACAACTAACTATGGCTACACCTTC.